These T cell receptor beta chains were read from a single sample in a study of cytomegalovirus exposure and HLA in healthy donors. Libraries were prepared by immunoSEQ multiplex PCR; TCRdb keeps only in-frame clonotypes and omits some of them. The sample consists of 130,000 or so clones, roughly four fifths of them appearing once. Sequencing input: PBMCs. These receptors came from a man younger than 35 in good health and CMV-seronegative. Each CDR3 is given with its conserved first and last residue. Each record gives: J gene, V gene, CDR3 length, clone size, D gene, CDR3 DNA, CDR3 protein. D genes are given only for firm matches. Clone size is stated in some rows and not others, as once, few, many or a class when expanded.

J gene: TRBJ1-2; V gene: TRBV2; CDR3 length: 19; clone size: NA; D gene: NA; CDR3 DNA: TGTGCCAGCAGATCTCTCCCTCAGGTAGTGGGGCTCAGCCGTGGCGGCTACACCTTC; CDR3 protein: CASRSLPQVVGLSRGGYTF
J gene: TRBJ2-3; V gene: TRBV29-1; CDR3 length: 15; clone size: NA; D gene: TRBD1; CDR3 DNA: TGCAGCGTTCAACTTTGGACAGGGGGCACAGATACGCAGTATTTT; CDR3 protein: CSVQLWTGGTDTQYF
J gene: TRBJ1-3; V gene: TRBV6-4; CDR3 length: 16; clone size: NA; D gene: TRBD1; CDR3 DNA: TGTGCCAGCAAACTGATTTGGACAGGGAATGGAAACACCATATATTTT; CDR3 protein: CASKLIWTGNGNTIYF
J gene: TRBJ1-2; V gene: TRBV4-3; CDR3 length: 14; clone size: NA; D gene: TRBD1; CDR3 DNA: TGCGCCAGCAGCCAATTGGGACAGGGGAATGGCTACACCTTC; CDR3 protein: CASSQLGQGNGYTF
J gene: TRBJ2-2; V gene: TRBV7-9; CDR3 length: 16; clone size: NA; D gene: TRBD1; CDR3 DNA: TGTGCCAGCAGCCGACGACAGGGGGAGACGGTCGGGGAGCTGTTTTTT; CDR3 protein: CASSRRQGETVGELFF
J gene: TRBJ1-6; V gene: TRBV10-1; CDR3 length: 13; clone size: NA; D gene: NA; CDR3 DNA: TGCGCCAGCATCCCTAGAACCTATTCACCCCTCCACTTT; CDR3 protein: CASIPRTYSPLHF
J gene: TRBJ1-5; V gene: TRBV19; CDR3 length: 16; clone size: once; D gene: TRBD1; CDR3 DNA: TGTGCCAGTAGTCTGGCGAGGGGGCGCCCAGGGCAGCCCCAGCATTTT; CDR3 protein: CASSLARGRPGQPQHF
J gene: TRBJ2-7; V gene: TRBV9; CDR3 length: 14; clone size: NA; D gene: TRBD1; CDR3 DNA: TGTGCCAGCAGCGTGGGACAGGGTTTCCACGAGCAGTACTTC; CDR3 protein: CASSVGQGFHEQYF
J gene: TRBJ1-2; V gene: TRBV2; CDR3 length: 12; clone size: once; D gene: NA; CDR3 DNA: TGTGCCAGCAGGGCAGGGGAGTCTGGCTACACCTTC; CDR3 protein: CASRAGESGYTF
J gene: TRBJ2-1; V gene: TRBV9; CDR3 length: 19; clone size: NA; D gene: TRBD2; CDR3 DNA: TGTGCCAGCAGCGGGAGACTAGCGGGGGCCCCGAGCTCCTACAATGAGCAGTTCTTC; CDR3 protein: CASSGRLAGAPSSYNEQFF
J gene: TRBJ1-2; V gene: TRBV27; CDR3 length: 13; clone size: NA; D gene: NA; CDR3 DNA: TGTGCCAGCTCCCCAGGGCGCGGCTATGGCTACACCTTC; CDR3 protein: CASSPGRGYGYTF
J gene: TRBJ1-5; V gene: TRBV19; CDR3 length: 16; clone size: NA; D gene: TRBD1; CDR3 DNA: TGTGCCAGTAGACGGGACAGGGGTTACAGCAATCAGCCCCAGCATTTT; CDR3 protein: CASRRDRGYSNQPQHF
J gene: TRBJ1-5; V gene: TRBV7-2; CDR3 length: 14; clone size: NA; D gene: NA; CDR3 DNA: TGTGCCAGCAGCTTAGGTCCCCAGGGACAGCCCCAGCATTTT; CDR3 protein: CASSLGPQGQPQHF
J gene: TRBJ2-1; V gene: TRBV19; CDR3 length: 14; clone size: few; D gene: TRBD2; CDR3 DNA: TGTGCCAGTAGCGGTAGCGGGGATCACAATGAGCAGTTCTTC; CDR3 protein: CASSGSGDHNEQFF
J gene: TRBJ2-7; V gene: TRBV19; CDR3 length: 14; clone size: few; D gene: TRBD1; CDR3 DNA: TGTGCCAGTAGTATAAGGGACAGCTCCTACGAGCAGTACTTC; CDR3 protein: CASSIRDSSYEQYF
J gene: TRBJ1-1; V gene: TRBV6-4; CDR3 length: 15; clone size: NA; D gene: NA; CDR3 DNA: TGTGCCAGCAGTCTCGTCCCGGGTTCTAACACTGAAGCTTTCTTT; CDR3 protein: CASSLVPGSNTEAFF
J gene: TRBJ1-2; V gene: TRBV7-8; CDR3 length: 20; clone size: NA; D gene: NA; CDR3 DNA: TGTGCCAGCAGCTTAGGGGGAGTCGGAGCTGAACTTACCTATTTTGGTGGCTACACCTTC; CDR3 protein: CASSLGGVGAELTYFGGYTF
J gene: TRBJ2-6; V gene: TRBV7-2; CDR3 length: 14; clone size: NA; D gene: NA; CDR3 DNA: TGTGCCAGCAGCATTGTATCCGGGGCCAACGTCCTGACTTTC; CDR3 protein: CASSIVSGANVLTF